One sample yielded the 29 T cell receptor beta chains listed below, sequenced in a study of early T cells in non-severe SARS-CoV-2 infection. From the 5' RACE reads, TCRdb called clonotypes with MiXCR, one entry per CDR3 protein. The sample records 110,000 or so distinct CDR3 sequences, around 10% being singletons. The specimen was whole blood. All receptors come from an adult who was a healthcare worker with PCR-confirmed SARS-CoV-2 infection or an uninfected control (not recorded which).

This clonotype was counted many times. The chain joins TRBV30 to TRBJ2-2, with D perhaps TRBD1 (6 bases). Trimming shortened V by 2 bases and J by 4 bases, and 8 bases separated the two germline ends. Looked up from germline, CDR1 is GTSNPN and CDR2 is SVGIG (reference sequence). The CDR3 is 13 amino acids. CDR3 amino acids: CAWSHRATGELFF. The DNA of the CDR3 is TGTGCCTGGAGTCACAGGGCCACCGGGGAGCTGTTTTTT.

This clonotype has a handful of counts. This chain uses TRBV24-1 with TRBJ2-1; 15 bases align to TRBD2. Germline V gene lookup returns CDR1 KGHDR and CDR2 SFDVKD. The CDR3 has 16 residues. Trimming took 4 bases from V and 8 from J; bases not matched to a gene: 5. The CDR3 here is CATSDRGTSGRYEQFF. CDR3 bases: TGTGCCACCAGTGACCGTGGGACTAGCGGGAGGTATGAGCAGTTCTTC.

This clonotype came up many times. This sequence joins TRBV18 and TRBJ1-1; D ambiguous. From germline, CDR1 is KGHSH and CDR2 LQKENI. V lost 1 base and J 0 bases, leaving 6 bases between the germline ends. The CDR3 covers 14 residues. As DNA, the CDR3 is TGTGCCAGCTCACCACAGCGGTTGAACACTGAAGCTTTCTTT. It yields the protein CASSPQRLNTEAFF.

The sample holds many counts of this clonotype. This chain uses TRBV30 with TRBJ2-2; TRBD1 aligns across 7 bases. The CDR3 has 15 residues. The germline V gene encodes CDR1 GTSNPN and CDR2 SVGIG (reference sequence). Trimming took 3 bases from V and 4 from J; bases not matched to a gene: 8. DNA of the CDR3: TGTGCCTGGAGGGGAAGGGGGCGCGGCACCGGGGAGCTGTTTTTT. Residues: CAWRGRGRGTGELFF.

This clonotype was detected many times. This chain uses TRBV12-3 or TRBV12-4 with TRBJ2-7; D is perhaps TRBD2 (6 bases). This CDR3 spans 14 amino acids. Trimming left V 2 bases short and J 5 bases short, with 13 bases between. This CDR3 is CASSLRTMGHEQYF. The CDR3 nucleotides are TGTGCCAGCAGTTTACGGACTATGGGGCACGAGCAGTACTTC.

This clonotype was counted between two and nine times. This rearrangement joins TRBV18 to TRBJ1-2; a possible D gene is TRBD1 (6 bases). CDR3 length: 15 residues. Germline loops: CDR1 KGHSH, CDR2 LQKENI. The V end lost 6 bases, the J end lost 3 bases, and 17 bases lay between the germline ends. The CDR3: CASSSTFGTHYGYTF. CDR3 in DNA: TGTGCCAGCTCGTCCACCTTCGGGACACACTATGGCTACACCTTC.

V is TRBV6-2 or TRBV6-3 and J is TRBJ2-3, with 8 bases that match TRBD1. Trimming took 2 bases from V and 2 from J; bases not matched to a gene: 3. Germline CDR1 and CDR2: MNHEY and SVGEGT. CDR3 length: 15 amino acids. CDR3 sequence reads: CASSYGQGDTDTQYF. The CDR3, as DNA: TGTGCCAGCAGTTACGGACAGGGAGACACAGATACGCAGTATTTT.

This clonotype was detected a few times. This chain joins TRBV9 and TRBJ1-2; 10 bases map to TRBD1. This CDR3 spans 16 amino acids. Germline assignment: CDR1 SGDLS and CDR2 YYNGEE. V shed 0 bases and J 4 bases; nucleotides not matched to a gene: 6. The CDR3 loop reads CASSVAPGTGAYGYTF. The CDR3 DNA follows: TGTGCCAGCAGCGTAGCCCCCGGGACAGGGGCCTATGGCTACACCTTC.

The V and J genes are TRBV29-1 and TRBJ1-2; D gene uncertain. In germline, CDR1 is SQVTM, CDR2 ANQGSEA. Trimming removed 4 bases at V and 6 bases at J, with 12 bases between. The CDR3 is 12 residues long. The CDR3, as DNA: TGCAGCGTTGGCCAGGCAGAGGATGGCTACACCTTC. It translates to CSVGQAEDGYTF.

V usage is TRBV29-1 and J usage is TRBJ1-1, with D possibly matching TRBD1 (6 bases). Germline values: CDR1 SQVTM, CDR2 ANQGSEA. This CDR3 is built from 14 residues. V lost 6 bases, J lost 1 base, and 15 bases lay in between. DNA of the CDR3: TGCAGCGTCTACGACCGGGACAAGAACACTGAAGCTTTCTTT. Translation gives CSVYDRDKNTEAFF. The variable domain in full, completed from reference TRBV29-1 and TRBJ1-1, reads SAVISQKPSRDICQRGTSLTIQCQVDSQVTMMFWYRQQPGQSLTLIATANQGSEATYESGFVIDKFPISRPNLTFSTLTVSNMSPEDSSIYLCSVYDRDKNTEAFFGQGTRLTVV.

This clonotype showed up many times. This chain connects TRBV7-3 to TRBJ2-2; 8 bases map to TRBD1. Unmatched junction bases numbered 12, after V lost 4 bases and J lost 5 bases. Germline V gives CDR1 SGHTA, CDR2 FQGTGA. The CDR3 runs 17 residues. CDR3 sequence (DNA): TGTGCCAGCAGCTGGATGGGGGGACAGGTATCAACCGGGGAGCTGTTTTTT. Translating gives CASSWMGGQVSTGELFF.

This clonotype was seen only a few times. The V gene is TRBV10-3, the J gene TRBJ2-7, with D hard to call. The CDR3 is made up of 11 amino acids. Germline V gene data show CDR1 as ENHRY and CDR2 as SYGVKD. Trimming removed 6 bases from V and 3 bases from J, with 6 bases in between. The CDR3 DNA reads as TGTGCCATCAGACAGCACTACGAGCAGTACTTC. Protein sequence: CAIRQHYEQYF.

V and J are TRBV18 and TRBJ2-1; D possibly corresponds to TRBD2 (7 bases). Trimming stripped 3 bases from V and 7 bases from J, with 10 bases between. The V gene's germline CDR1 is KGHSH and CDR2 LQKENI. This CDR3 has 13 amino acids. CDR3 coding DNA: TGTGCCAGCTCACCGGGGGGGCTGAATGAGCAGTTCTTC. Its translation is CASSPGGLNEQFF.

This clonotype was counted a few times. The V and J genes are TRBV11-1 and TRBJ1-6; no clear D. This CDR3 has 12 residues. The germline V and J ends were trimmed by 1 base and 10 bases, with 5 bases remaining between them. From germline, CDR1 is SGHAT and CDR2 FQDESV (reference sequence). The CDR3 DNA sequence: TGTGCCAGCAGCTTAGAGGAATCACCCCTCCACTTT. Its translation is CASSLEESPLHF. Full variable domain (rest looked up from reference TRBV11-1 and TRBJ1-6): EAEVAQSPRYKITEKSQAVAFWCDPISGHATLYWYRQILGQGPELLVQFQDESVVDDSQLPKDRFSAERLKGVDSTLKIQPAELGDSAMYLCASSLEESPLHFGNGTRLTVT.

In this sample, this clonotype turned up a few times. The chain has TRBV7-2 and TRBJ1-3; D not certain. Germline CDR1 SGHTA, CDR2 FQGNSA. The CDR3 runs to 16 residues. V was pared by 1 base and J by 1 base, with 11 bases between. DNA for the CDR3: TGTGCCAGCAGCTTAGTGGGATCGATATCTGGAAACACCATATATTTT. Amino acid sequence: CASSLVGSISGNTIYF.

This clonotype showed up just a few times. The V and J genes are TRBV20-1 and TRBJ1-5; TRBD1 might be the D (5 bases). In germline, CDR1 is DFQATT, CDR2 SNEGSKA (reference sequence). The germline V and J ends were trimmed by 3 bases and 2 bases, with 20 bases remaining between them. This CDR3 is 17 amino acids long. The CDR3 reads CSASFPGSPWGNQPQHF. The CDR3 DNA reads as TGCAGTGCTAGTTTCCCAGGGAGCCCTTGGGGCAATCAGCCCCAGCATTTT.

This chain links TRBV6-2 or TRBV6-3 with TRBJ1-1, with D possibly matching TRBD1 (5 bases). CDR1 and CDR2 (germline): MNHEY, SVGEGT. V lost 5 bases to trimming and J lost 5 bases, with 9 bases between them. This CDR3 is 12 amino acids long. Here the CDR3 DNA reads TGTGCCAGCAGTAACGGGGGAACTGAAGCTTTCTTT. This encodes CASSNGGTEAFF.

V and J are TRBV6-5 and TRBJ1-6, with D unresolved. From germline, CDR1 is MNHEY and CDR2 SVGAGI. The germline V and J ends were trimmed by 7 bases and 9 bases, with 13 bases remaining between them. This CDR3 contains 13 residues. This CDR3 is CASNLVDGSPLHF. The CDR3 DNA reads as TGTGCCAGCAACCTTGTGGATGGTTCACCCCTCCACTTT.

The chain carries TRBV18 and TRBJ1-5; tentative D call: TRBD1 (5 bases). The length of the CDR3 is 13 residues. V was shortened by 3 bases and J by 8 bases, with 11 bases between the two germline ends. Per germline, CDR1 KGHSH and CDR2 LQKENI. The CDR3 spells CASSPGTIEPQHF. CDR3 bases: TGTGCCAGCTCACCTGGGACGATAGAGCCCCAGCATTTT.

Details on this clonotype: A much larger clone lies a single base off, so this may be a read error. This chain links TRBV20-1 with TRBJ1-2; the D gene is possibly TRBD1 (6 bases). V lost 5 bases to trimming and J lost 8 bases, with 18 bases between them. Germline CDR1 is DFQATT and CDR2 is SNEGSKA (reference sequence). The CDR3 sequence is 13 residues long. CDR3 sequence reads: CSAANQGSIGYTF. CDR3 in DNA: TGCAGTGCTGCCAACCAGGGGTCGATAGGCTACACCTTC.

This clonotype was seen ten or more times. The chain carries TRBV7-3 and TRBJ2-2; 9 nucleotides agree with TRBD2. Germline V gene lookup returns CDR1 SGHTA and CDR2 FQGTGA. This CDR3 contains 15 residues. Germline trimming cut 3 bases from V and 6 bases from J; bases unmatched to any gene: 5. CDR3 sequence (DNA): TGTGCCAGCAGCTTTGGCGGGAGGGCCTCCGGGGAGCTGTTTTTT. Its protein is CASSFGGRASGELFF.

The V gene is TRBV9, the J gene TRBJ2-2; no reliable D call. Trimming stripped 1 base from V and 4 bases from J, with 5 bases between. This CDR3 is built from 13 residues. The germline CDR1 and CDR2 sequences are SGDLS and YYNGEE. CDR3 coding DNA: TGTGCCAGCAGCGTACAGGTCACCGGGGAGCTGTTTTTT. This sequence encodes CASSVQVTGELFF.

The gene calls are TRBV5-1 and TRBJ2-3; 10 nucleotides match TRBD2. The CDR3 contains 16 residues. Germline lookup yields CDR1 SGHRS and CDR2 YFSETQ. Trimming cost V 1 base and J 2 bases; bases outside gene matches: 4. The CDR3 nucleotides are TGCGCCAGCAGCTTGTTGCTAGCGGGGGCCACAGATACGCAGTATTTT. This sequence encodes CASSLLLAGATDTQYF. Full variable domain (remainder filled in from reference TRBV5-1 and TRBJ2-3): KAGVTQTPRYLIKTRGQQVTLSCSPISGHRSVSWYQQTPGQGLQFLFEYFSETQRNKGNFPGRFSGRQFSNSRSEMNVSTLELGDSALYLCASSLLLAGATDTQYFGPGTRLTVL.

The sample holds a few counts of this clonotype. This chain joins TRBV7-2 and TRBJ1-4; possibly TRBD1 for D (5 bases). Per the germline V gene, CDR1 is SGHTA and CDR2 is FQGNSA. Trimming removed 5 bases at V and 7 bases at J, with 17 bases between. The CDR3 covers 15 residues. The CDR3 DNA reads as TGTGCCAGCAGCCAACCCGGGGCCCGGGGTGAAAAACTGTTTTTT. Translation: CASSQPGARGEKLFF.

This clonotype has a handful of counts. V usage is TRBV7-2 and J usage is TRBJ1-6; TRBD1 aligns across 7 bases. This CDR3 is built from 16 residues. V gave up 5 bases and J gave up 9 bases; unmatched junction bases: 13. Germline V gene sequence: CDR1 SGHTA, CDR2 FQGNSA. CDR3 region: CASSPEGQGVASPLHF. CDR3 nucleotides: TGTGCCAGCAGCCCCGAGGGCCAGGGGGTTGCTTCACCCCTCCACTTT.

The genes are TRBV30 and TRBJ1-6, with 9 bases that match TRBD1. V lost 0 bases to trimming and J lost 2 bases; unmatched junction nucleotides: 5. Germline V CDR1 and CDR2: GTSNPN, SVGIG (reference sequence). This CDR3 has 17 amino acids. The CDR3 nucleotides read TGTGCCTGGAGTGTACTACAGGGGGCGACCTATAATTCACCCCTCCACTTT. Its protein is CAWSVLQGATYNSPLHF.

A few counts support this clonotype. This chain connects TRBV19 to TRBJ2-7; 12 nucleotides match TRBD2. The CDR3 consists of 17 residues. Germline CDR1 is LNHDA and CDR2 is SQIVND (reference sequence). With V trimmed by 4 bases and J by 5 bases, 12 bases remained unmatched. The CDR3, as DNA: TGTGCCAGTAGTACCACCGCCTGGACTAGCGGGACCCACGAGCAGTACTTC. Protein sequence: CASSTTAWTSGTHEQYF.

This clonotype has only a few counts. The rearrangement joins TRBV18 to TRBJ1-5; 7 nucleotides agree with TRBD1. Per germline, CDR1 KGHSH and CDR2 LQKENI. The CDR3 is 15 residues long. Trimming at V came to 3 bases and at J to 5 bases, leaving 7 bases not matched to a gene. For the CDR3, the DNA is TGTGCCAGCTCACCGGGACAGCCCAGGGATCAGCCCCAGCATTTT. Amino acids: CASSPGQPRDQPQHF.

Points on this clonotype: Since a much larger clone is just one base distant, this may be a read error. J is TRBJ2-3 and V is TRBV9; 9 nucleotides align to TRBD1. Germline V gives CDR1 SGDLS, CDR2 YYNGEE. This CDR3 is 17 amino acids long. The V gene end was trimmed by 5 bases and the J gene end by 1 base; junction bases not matched to a gene: 11. CDR3 DNA: TGTGCCAGCAGTGAGGCCGGGACAGGGATTGGCACAGATACGCAGTATTTT. Protein sequence: CASSEAGTGIGTDTQYF.